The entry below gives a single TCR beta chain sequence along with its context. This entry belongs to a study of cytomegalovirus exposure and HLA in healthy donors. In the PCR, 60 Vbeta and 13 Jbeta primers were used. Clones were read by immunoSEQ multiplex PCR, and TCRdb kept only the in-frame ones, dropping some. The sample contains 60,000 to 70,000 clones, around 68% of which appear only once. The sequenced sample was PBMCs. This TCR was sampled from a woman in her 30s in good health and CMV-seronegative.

The CDR3 nucleotides are TGTGCCAGCAGTTTATCAGCAGGGCATAATTCACCCCTCCACTTT. Amino acid sequence: CASSLSAGHNSPLHF. The genes are TRBV27 and TRBJ1-6; perhaps TRBD1 as D (5 bases). Trimming took 0 bases from V and 5 from J, leaving 8 bases between them. This CDR3 is 15 amino acids long. In germline, CDR1 is MNHEY, CDR2 SMNVEV (reference sequence).